Presented here are 32 T cell receptor beta chains from one specimen sequenced in a study of blood T cell repertoires in COVID-19. Measured with immunoSEQ multiplex PCR; TCRdb has only the in-frame clones, and not every one. Of over 150,000 clones listed, just over 85% are singletons. The specimen was PBMCs or T cells enriched from blood (not recorded which). The receptors come from a woman younger than 30 who had recovered from COVID-19.

The CDR3 loop is CASTTIGQGGEKLFF. CDR3 in DNA: TGTGCCAGTACTACCATCGGCCAGGGCGGCGAAAAACTGTTTTTT. The chain employs TRBV19 and TRBJ1-4; D may be TRBD1 (5 bases). The germline CDR1 and CDR2 sequences are LNHDA and SQIVND (reference sequence). Deletions cut 7 bases from V and 8 bases from J, with 20 bases between. This CDR3 contains 15 residues.

The chain carries TRBV9 and TRBJ1-1; 8 positions match TRBD1. This CDR3 comprises 17 residues. Looked up from germline, CDR1 is SGDLS and CDR2 is YYNGEE. With V trimmed by 0 bases and J by 1 base, 8 bases remained unmatched. For the CDR3, the DNA is TGTGCCAGCAGCGTAGGAATCCAGGGGGCAGAGAACACTGAAGCTTTCTTT. This sequence encodes CASSVGIQGAENTEAFF.

This sequence joins TRBV10-1 and TRBJ2-7, with D hard to call. Looked up from germline, CDR1 is WNHNN and CDR2 is SYGVQD (reference sequence). This CDR3 comprises 16 residues. Trimming stripped 2 bases from V and 1 base from J, with 15 bases between. CDR3 DNA sequence: TGCGCCAGCAGTGAGCAAACCCAGGATGCTTCCTACGAGCAGTACTTC. Its translation: CASSEQTQDASYEQYF.

J is TRBJ1-5 and V is TRBV6-6; 11 bases are a match to TRBD1. Trimming cost V 5 bases and J 0 bases; bases outside gene matches: 6. Germline V gene lookup returns CDR1 MNHNY and CDR2 SVGAGI (reference sequence). The CDR3 has 17 amino acids. This CDR3 reads CASSRTGGRLSNQPQHF. Here the CDR3 DNA reads TGTGCCAGCAGTCGGACAGGGGGCCGCCTTAGCAATCAGCCCCAGCATTTT.

The chain uses TRBV7-2 and TRBJ1-3; the D is unclear. Germline-derived CDR1 and CDR2 are SGHTA and FQGNSA. Deletions cut 8 bases from V and 0 bases from J, with 14 bases between. The CDR3 runs 15 residues. DNA of the CDR3: TGTGCCAGCGGAGCAGACCAGAGCTCTGGAAACACCATATATTTT. Its translation: CASGADQSSGNTIYF.

The rearrangement joins TRBV30 to TRBJ1-5; the D is unclear. CDR3 size: 13 residues. The germline V gene has CDR1 GTSNPN and CDR2 SVGIG (reference sequence). The V end lost 8 bases, the J end lost 5 bases, and 16 bases lay between the germline ends. In DNA, the CDR3 is TGTGCCCGATGGAGAGGGCGCGATCAGCCCCAGCATTTT. It codes for CARWRGRDQPQHF. Filled out from reference TRBV30 and TRBJ1-5, the complete variable domain reads SQTIHQWPATLVQPVGSPLSLECTVEGTSNPNLYWYRQAAGRGLQLLFYSVGIGQISSEVPQNLSASRPQDRQFILSSKKLLLSDSGFYLCARWRGRDQPQHFGDGTRLSIL.

This chain uses TRBV28 with TRBJ2-6; possible D gene TRBD1, 6 bases. Between the trimmed V and J ends, which lost 5 bases and 0 bases, there was a span of 17 bases. The CDR3 has 18 residues. Germline-derived CDR1 and CDR2 are MDHEN and SYDVKM. This CDR3 is CASSITGFGPSGANVLTF. The CDR3 nucleotides read TGTGCCAGCAGTATTACAGGGTTTGGCCCCTCTGGGGCCAACGTCCTGACTTTC. Using reference TRBV28 and TRBJ2-6 for the parts outside the CDR3, the full variable domain is DVKVTQSSRYLVKRTGEKVFLECVQDMDHENMFWYRQDPGLGLRLIYFSYDVKMKEKGDIPEGYSVSREKKERFSLILESASTNQTSMYLCASSITGFGPSGANVLTFGAGSRLTVL.

V and J are TRBV7-9 and TRBJ2-7, with D possibly TRBD1 on 6 matching bases. Trimming pared 6 bases from V and 2 bases from J, leaving 17 bases between. The germline gives CDR1 SEHNR, CDR2 FQNEAQ (reference sequence). The CDR3 has 15 residues. The CDR3: CASSQPGQPTYEQYF. The CDR3 nucleotides are TGTGCCAGCAGTCAACCGGGACAACCCACCTACGAGCAGTACTTC.

This sequence joins TRBV29-1 and TRBJ2-3; D is possibly TRBD2 (5 bases). This CDR3 has 14 residues. V was cut by 3 bases and J by 4 bases, with 14 bases left in between. CDR1 and CDR2 from the germline V gene are SQVTM and ANQGSEA. As DNA, the CDR3 is TGCAGCGTTGAGGGGATCGGGGTGGCAGATACGCAGTATTTT. Protein sequence: CSVEGIGVADTQYF.

The chain combines TRBV19 with TRBJ1-6; D not certain. CDR1 and CDR2 from the germline V gene are LNHDA and SQIVND (reference sequence). Trimming cost V 3 bases and J 8 bases, with 14 bases left between them. The CDR3 totals 15 residues. The CDR3 bases are TGTGCCAGTAGTATTGGAGGGAAGATTGATTCACCCCTCCACTTT. As protein: CASSIGGKIDSPLHF.

This chain connects TRBV5-1 to TRBJ1-1; TRBD1 aligns across 7 bases. CDR3 size: 14 residues. CDR1 and CDR2 from the germline V gene are SGHRS and YFSETQ. The J segment lost 2 bases and the V segment lost 5 bases, leaving 6 bases of the junction unmatched. The CDR3 DNA is TGCGCCAGCAGTTGGGACAGAGAAAACACTGAAGCTTTCTTT. Translation gives CASSWDRENTEAFF.

The V and J genes are TRBV19 and TRBJ2-1, with TRBD1 identical over 11 bases. The CDR3 has 15 residues. Germline V gene data show CDR1 as LNHDA and CDR2 as SQIVND (reference sequence). Trimming at V came to 2 bases and at J to 6 bases, leaving 3 bases not matched to a gene. The CDR3 nucleotides are TGTGCCAGTAGTATAACCGGGACAGGGGGCAATGAGCAGTTCTTC. It translates to CASSITGTGGNEQFF.

The V and J genes are TRBV28 and TRBJ1-6; 9 nucleotides line up with TRBD1. The length of the CDR3 is 15 residues. V trimming: 7 bases; J trimming: 7 bases; junction bases outside the gene matches: 8. Per the germline V gene, CDR1 is MDHEN and CDR2 is SYDVKM. CDR3 bases: TGTGCCAGCATCAAGACAGGGGGGACGAATTCACCCCTCCACTTT. This encodes CASIKTGGTNSPLHF.

The CDR3 DNA reads as TGTGCCAGCAGCCAAGGCGGGTACACTGAAGCTTTCTTT. This translates into CASSQGGYTEAFF. The chain links TRBV4-2 to TRBJ1-1, with D unclear. Germline V gene sequence: CDR1 LGHNA, CDR2 YNFKEQ. The CDR3 totals 13 residues. V lost 1 base and J lost 3, with 6 bases in between.

This chain joins TRBV28 and TRBJ1-5; no clear D. V was shortened by 6 bases and J by 1 base, with 7 bases between the two germline ends. This CDR3 region has 13 residues. Looked up from germline, CDR1 is MDHEN and CDR2 is SYDVKM. The CDR3 is CASSGVSNQPQHF. In DNA, the CDR3 is TGTGCCAGCAGCGGGGTGAGCAATCAGCCCCAGCATTTT.

The chain has TRBV25-1 and TRBJ1-6; D gene unclear. This CDR3 spans 17 amino acids. V lost 4 bases, J lost 0 bases, and 13 bases lay in between. Looked up from germline, CDR1 is MGHDK and CDR2 is SYGVNS. The DNA for the CDR3 is TGTGCCAGCAGTGCTAAAGGACTGAGCTCCTATAATTCACCCCTCCACTTT. It specifies CASSAKGLSSYNSPLHF.

This clone appeared a single time. The chain joins TRBV11-3 to TRBJ2-3; D gene uncertain. Trimming removed 1 base from V and 1 base from J, with 6 bases in between. CDR1 and CDR2 (germline): SGHNT, YENEEA. This CDR3 is 14 amino acids long. CDR3 amino acids: CASSLGARTDTQYF. The CDR3 nucleotides read TGTGCCAGCAGCTTAGGGGCGCGCACAGATACGCAGTATTTT. The full variable domain, with the rest looked up from reference TRBV11-3 and TRBJ2-3, is EAGVVQSPRYKIIEKKQPVAFWCNPISGHNTLYWYLQNLGQGPELLIRYENEEAVDDSQLPKDRFSAERLKGVDSTLKIQPAELGDSAVYLCASSLGARTDTQYFGPGTRLTVL.

The chain carries TRBV24-1 and TRBJ2-5; possible D gene TRBD1, 5 bases. V lost 5 bases, J lost 0 bases, and 21 bases lay in between. Germline V lookup: CDR1 KGHDR, CDR2 SFDVKD. This CDR3 comprises 18 residues. CDR3 amino acids: CATSVGTGKFADQETQYF. Here the CDR3 DNA reads TGTGCCACCAGTGTAGGAACAGGCAAATTTGCGGACCAAGAGACCCAGTACTTC.

The J gene is TRBJ2-7, the V gene TRBV5-1; 9 positions agree with TRBD2. The trim removed 3 bases at V and 2 bases at J, leaving 3 bases unmatched. Germline CDR1 SGHRS, CDR2 YFSETQ. The CDR3 is 14 amino acids. Here the CDR3 reads CASSSSGATYEQYF. The CDR3 bases are TGCGCCAGCAGCTCTAGCGGGGCTACCTACGAGCAGTACTTC.

The rearrangement uses TRBV7-2 and TRBJ2-7; no clear D gene. The V gene lost 1 base and the J gene lost 3 bases, with 13 bases spanning the gap. The germline gives CDR1 SGHTA, CDR2 FQGNSA. This CDR3 contains 15 residues. CDR3 DNA sequence: TGTGCCAGCAGCTTAGGAGTCTTAAGTGTCTACGAGCAGTACTTC. It encodes CASSLGVLSVYEQYF.

The gene calls are TRBV7-2 and TRBJ2-3; 9 nucleotides line up with TRBD1. The CDR3 totals 16 residues. Germline values: CDR1 SGHTA, CDR2 FQGNSA. After removal of 2 bases from V and 4 bases from J, the junction contained 7 bases not matched to a gene. The CDR3 sequence: CASSLPQGARSDTQYF. CDR3 bases: TGTGCCAGCAGCTTACCACAGGGGGCGCGGTCAGATACGCAGTATTTT. Full variable domain (missing parts from reference TRBV7-2 and TRBJ2-3): GAGVSQSPSNKVTEKGKDVELRCDPISGHTALYWYRQSLGQGLEFLIYFQGNSAPDKSGLPSDRFSAERTGGSVSTLTIQRTQQEDSAVYLCASSLPQGARSDTQYFGPGTRLTVL.

The rearrangement joins TRBV7-9 to TRBJ1-3; D not resolved. CDR1 and CDR2 from the germline V gene are SEHNR and FQNEAQ (reference sequence). Trimming removed 0 bases at V and 6 bases at J, with 12 bases between. This CDR3 spans 15 amino acids. The CDR3 region has the DNA TGTGCCAGCAGCTTAGCGCTGGGTAGCTCAAACACCATATATTTT. It is translated as CASSLALGSSNTIYF.

The chain links TRBV7-9 to TRBJ2-7; a possible D gene is TRBD2 (6 bases). CDR3 length: 16 amino acids. Trimming shortened V by 1 base and J by 0 bases, and 13 bases separated the two germline ends. Germline V gene lookup returns CDR1 SEHNR and CDR2 FQNEAQ (reference sequence). The CDR3 DNA reads TGTGCCAGCAGCTTAGTTGGGGGGATCAGCTCCTACGAGCAGTACTTC. It translates to CASSLVGGISSYEQYF. The whole variable domain, filled in from reference TRBV7-9 and TRBJ2-7, reads DTGVSQNPRHKITKRGQNVTFRCDPISEHNRLYWYRQTLGQGPEFLTYFQNEAQLEKSRLLSDRFSAERPKGSFSTLEIQRTEQGDSAMYLCASSLVGGISSYEQYFGPGTRLTVT.

This chain connects TRBV5-5 to TRBJ2-7; 7 bases are a match to TRBD1. Trimming cost V 4 bases and J 4 bases; bases outside gene matches: 20. The CDR3 is made up of 18 amino acids. Germline-derived CDR1 and CDR2 are SGHKS and YYEKEE (reference sequence). The CDR3 reads CASSAHRGPYREGYEQYF. DNA of the CDR3: TGTGCCAGCAGCGCCCATAGGGGGCCTTACCGCGAGGGGTACGAGCAGTACTTC.

The chain joins TRBV4-1 to TRBJ2-5; D is perhaps TRBD1 (7 bases). This CDR3 contains 15 residues. The V and J ends lost 5 bases and 4 bases respectively, with 17 bases between them. Germline lookup yields CDR1 MGHRA and CDR2 YSYEKL. CDR3 nucleotides: TGCGCCAGCAGCTCTGGCAGGGGGGACGTAGAGACCCAGTACTTC. Amino acids: CASSSGRGDVETQYF.

This clone was seen a single time. V is TRBV12-3 or TRBV12-4 and J is TRBJ2-7; 8 bases are shared with TRBD2. This CDR3 spans 13 amino acids. The trim removed 3 bases at V and 6 bases at J, leaving 4 bases unmatched. CDR3 residues: CASSLLAGSEQYF. DNA of the CDR3: TGTGCCAGCAGTTTGCTAGCGGGTAGCGAGCAGTACTTC.

The chain recombines TRBV4-1 with TRBJ1-2; 9 bases agree with TRBD1. Losses at the gene ends were 0 bases for V and 4 bases for J; bases not matched to a gene: 6. The germline V gene has CDR1 MGHRA and CDR2 YSYEKL. The CDR3 extends over 16 amino acids. CDR3 DNA sequence: TGCGCCAGCAGCCAAGAGGGGACAGGGACCTTCTATGGCTACACCTTC. Amino acids: CASSQEGTGTFYGYTF.

V and J are TRBV29-1 and TRBJ1-1, with D perhaps matching TRBD1 (6 bases). This CDR3 is built from 13 residues. The germline V gene has CDR1 SQVTM and CDR2 ANQGSEA. V lost 1 base and J lost 3, with 9 bases in between. The CDR3 loop is CSVEGQVYTEAFF. In nucleotides, the CDR3 is TGCAGCGTTGAAGGACAGGTCTACACTGAAGCTTTCTTT. The full variable domain, completed using reference TRBV29-1 and TRBJ1-1, is SAVISQKPSRDICQRGTSLTIQCQVDSQVTMMFWYRQQPGQSLTLIATANQGSEATYESGFVIDKFPISRPNLTFSTLTVSNMSPEDSSIYLCSVEGQVYTEAFFGQGTRLTVV.

The rearrangement uses TRBV19 and TRBJ2-2; D gene uncertain. The germline gives CDR1 LNHDA, CDR2 SQIVND (reference sequence). Trimming pared 7 bases from V and 0 bases from J, leaving 9 bases between. This CDR3 contains 14 residues. In nucleotides, the CDR3 is TGTGCCAGTATAGAGACACCGAACACCGGGGAGCTGTTTTTT. This translates into CASIETPNTGELFF.

The J gene is TRBJ2-5, the V gene TRBV19; TRBD1 agrees at 7 bases. This CDR3 is 16 amino acids long. From germline, CDR1 is LNHDA and CDR2 SQIVND (reference sequence). With V trimmed by 5 bases and J by 5 bases, 14 bases remained unmatched. The CDR3 sequence is CASSSVDTGAGETQYF. CDR3 sequence (DNA): TGTGCCAGTAGTTCCGTCGACACAGGGGCCGGGGAGACCCAGTACTTC. Based on the CDR3 plus reference TRBV19 and TRBJ2-5, the full variable domain is DGGITQSPKYLFRKEGQNVTLSCEQNLNHDAMYWYRQDPGQGLRLIYYSQIVNDFQKGDIAEGYSVSREKKESFPLTVTSAQKNPTAFYLCASSSVDTGAGETQYFGPGTRLLVL.

The rearrangement uses TRBV7-9 and TRBJ2-5, with TRBD2 matching over 8 bases. Trimming cost V 7 bases and J 5 bases; bases outside gene matches: 12. The CDR3 totals 15 residues. Germline V gene data show CDR1 as SEHNR and CDR2 as FQNEAQ (reference sequence). CDR3 bases: TGTGCCAGCACCTCGGGGGGGGATCTAAAGGAGACCCAGTACTTC. It codes for CASTSGGDLKETQYF.

The chain links TRBV12-3 or TRBV12-4 to TRBJ2-1; D perhaps matches TRBD1 (5 bases). There are 13 residues in the CDR3. V lost 6 bases, J lost 6 bases, and 12 bases lay in between. The chain's CDR3 is CASSLDRSNEQFF. As DNA, the CDR3 is TGTGCCAGCAGCCTCGACAGAAGCAATGAGCAGTTCTTC.